This T cell receptor (beta chain) was sequenced during a study of blood T cell repertoires in COVID-19. Using immunoSEQ multiplex PCR, the repertoire was profiled, and TCRdb retains in-frame clones only, with some absent. The data show 200,000 to 250,000 clones, about 86% seen once. Sequenced input: peripheral blood. The receptor's source is a man in his fifties with active or convalescent COVID-19.

The CDR3 reads CASTATSTVYNSPLHF. The CDR3 DNA sequence: TGTGCCAGTACGGCGACCTCCACAGTCTATAATTCACCCCTCCACTTT. The chain joins TRBV19 to TRBJ1-6; D is uncertain. Germline V lookup: CDR1 LNHDA, CDR2 SQIVND (reference sequence). The CDR3 consists of 16 residues. V lost 7 bases and J lost 3, with 16 bases in between.